This TCR beta chain was sequenced in a study of blood T cell repertoires in COVID-19. Study-wide background: Acute-phase and convalescent COVID-19 samples originated in the United States, Italy and Spain. In each case, the material was cDNA or gDNA derived from T cells, B-cell-depleted T cells, or PBMCs.

The CDR3 is 18 amino acids. The V and J ends lost 2 bases and 2 bases, in that order; junction bases with no gene match: 12. Germline V gene data show CDR1 as SGDLS and CDR2 as YYNGEE. Original handling: Reference gene primer amplification gave estimated nucleated cell counts. The protocol was immunoSEQ multiplex PCR, while the TCRdb copy is restricted to in-frame clones and leaves out a portion. The V and J calls and clone size are taken from that table; D and trimming were inferred from the DNA. Found here are 170,000 or so clones, 86% of them singletons; the top ten hold approximately 7%. The chain carries TRBV9 and TRBJ1-2, with 10 bases identical to TRBD1. This sequence originates from a man aged 50 or older with active or convalescent COVID-19. Sequencing used peripheral blood. CDR3 loop: CASSVSPQPTGGNYGYTF. CDR3 coding DNA: TGTGCCAGCAGCGTCTCCCCCCAGCCGACAGGGGGCAACTATGGCTACACCTTC.